The sequence of this TCR beta chain was determined in a study of cytomegalovirus exposure and HLA in healthy donors. Germline CDR1 reads MNHNS; CDR2 reads SASEGT. The length of the CDR3 is 16 residues. V shed 1 base, J shed 11 bases, and the junction held 10 bases outside the gene matches. The PCR employed 60 Vbeta primers together with 13 Jbeta primers. Here immunoSEQ multiplex PCR was the method, and the copy in TCRdb shows in-frame clones only, minus some. Of some 170,000 clones listed, 70% to 85% are singletons. Remarks on this clone: Antigen: not known.

The study, taken as a whole, reports: A few chains tied to CMV proved CMV antigen-specific in vitro. Being indistinguishable, some V segments were excluded, TRBV6-2 and TRBV6-3 among them. The presence/absence work took it that sequencing depth was about the same across donors.

The TCR was taken from a woman in her thirties in good health and CMV-seronegative. V is TRBV6-1 and J is TRBJ1-4, with 10 bases matching TRBD1. Sequenced input: PBMCs. The CDR3 sequence is CASSEGPGQGFGKLFF. CDR3 DNA sequence: TGTGCCAGCAGTGAAGGCCCGGGACAGGGGTTTGGGAAACTGTTTTTT.